Presented here are 18 T cell receptor beta chains from one specimen sequenced in a study of CD8 T cells in ankylosing spondylitis. TCRdb independently ran MiXCR on the 5' RACE reads; one entry per CDR3 protein. The data contain some 300,000 distinct CDR3 sequences, less than 25% of them singletons. The source material was blood, either unsorted or a sorted T cell fraction (not recorded which). These receptors all stem from a female donor with ankylosing spondylitis or in good health (not recorded which).

There are many counts of this clonotype. CDR3 sequence reads: CAHKKDSAPYGYTF. CDR3 in DNA: TGTGCCCACAAGAAGGACAGTGCGCCCTATGGCTACACCTTC. This chain connects TRBV10-3 to TRBJ1-2, with D possibly TRBD1 on 6 matching bases. The V end lost 11 bases, the J end lost 4 bases, and 20 bases lay between the germline ends. Germline values: CDR1 ENHRY, CDR2 SYGVKD. This CDR3 contains 14 residues.

This clonotype appeared once. V is TRBV18 and J is TRBJ1-4; D not certain. Germline V gene sequence: CDR1 KGHSH, CDR2 LQKENI. CDR3 length: 14 residues. V lost 2 bases to trimming and J lost 4 bases, with 8 bases between them. CDR3 sequence: CASSPGGFNEKLFF. CDR3 DNA sequence: TGTGCCAGCTCACCAGGAGGGTTTAATGAAAAACTGTTTTTT.

This clonotype has a single count. The CDR3 coding sequence is TGTGCCAGCACAACAGGTTATAATCAGCCCCAGCATTTT. Encoded protein: CASTTGYNQPQHF. The J gene is TRBJ1-5, the V gene TRBV2, with a possible D match to TRBD1 (5 bases). The V end lost 7 bases, the J end lost 4 bases, and 11 bases lay between the germline ends. The CDR3 has 13 amino acids. From germline, CDR1 is SNHLY and CDR2 FYNNEI.

The chain combines TRBV20-1 with TRBJ1-1; D gene uncertain. The CDR3 totals 13 residues. Germline V lookup: CDR1 DFQATT, CDR2 SNEGSKA (reference sequence). The V and J ends lost 4 bases and 1 base respectively, with 10 bases between them. CDR3 DNA sequence: TGCAGTGCTACGCGGGGAGGGAACACTGAAGCTTTCTTT. Its protein product is CSATRGGNTEAFF.

This clonotype was seen more than once but under ten times. The chain couples TRBV29-1 to TRBJ1-3; D gene unclear. The ends were cut back, 8 bases at V and 0 bases at J, with 5 bases in the middle. Germline values: CDR1 SQVTM, CDR2 ANQGSEA. The CDR3 contains 11 residues. The CDR3 DNA reads TGCAGCCTTTCCTCTGGAAACACCATATATTTT. It encodes CSLSSGNTIYF.

This rearrangement joins TRBV2 to TRBJ1-5; 11 bases align to TRBD1. Trimming removed 5 bases from V and 6 bases from J; junction bases left unmatched: 3. The CDR3 extends over 14 amino acids. Germline lookup yields CDR1 SNHLY and CDR2 FYNNEI. CDR3 sequence (DNA): TGTGCCAGCAGTCGGGACAGGGGGACTCAGCCCCAGCATTTT. This gives the protein CASSRDRGTQPQHF.

This clonotype has just a few counts. The V and J genes are TRBV18 and TRBJ2-3, with 7 bases that match TRBD2. Germline V gene lookup returns CDR1 KGHSH and CDR2 LQKENI. The ends lost 5 bases at V and 0 bases at J; junction bases unmatched: 5. This CDR3 is 15 amino acids long. CDR3 nucleotide sequence: TGTGCCAGCTCAGCTAGCGGACCCAGCACAGATACGCAGTATTTT. Its protein product is CASSASGPSTDTQYF.

This chain connects TRBV9 to TRBJ2-7, with 8 bases that match TRBD1. The V segment lost 1 base and the J segment 5 bases; nucleotides outside the gene matches: 5. The CDR3 consists of 14 residues. Germline V lookup: CDR1 SGDLS, CDR2 YYNGEE. The chain's CDR3 is CASSVTLGQDEQYF. CDR3 DNA sequence: TGTGCCAGCAGCGTAACTCTGGGACAGGACGAGCAGTACTTC. Based on the CDR3 plus reference TRBV9 and TRBJ2-7, the full variable domain is DSGVTQTPKHLITATGQRVTLRCSPRSGDLSVYWYQQSLDQGLQFLIQYYNGEERAKGNILERFSAQQFPDLHSELNLSSLELGDSALYFCASSVTLGQDEQYFGPGTRLTVT.

This clonotype was found many times. V and J are TRBV20-1 and TRBJ1-4; 8 nucleotides match TRBD1. Unmatched junction bases numbered 7, after V lost 2 bases and J lost 8 bases. This CDR3 comprises 14 residues. CDR1 DFQATT and CDR2 SNEGSKA come from the germline V gene (reference sequence). The CDR3, as DNA: TGCAGTGCTAGATCGGACAGGGACGGCGAAAAACTGTTTTTT. Translation gives CSARSDRDGEKLFF.

The CDR3, as DNA: TGTGCCAGCAGTTACGGGCGGAACCCTAGCAATCAGCCCCAGCATTTT. This gives the protein CASSYGRNPSNQPQHF. The V call is TRBV6-2 or TRBV6-3, the J call TRBJ1-5; D is unresolved. This CDR3 region has 16 residues. Germline V gene lookup returns CDR1 MNHEY and CDR2 SVGEGT. V dropped 2 bases and J dropped 0 bases, with 11 bases sitting between them.

The chain employs TRBV24-1 and TRBJ2-1; the match to TRBD2 covers 9 bases. This CDR3 region has 16 residues. Germline lookup yields CDR1 KGHDR and CDR2 SFDVKD. The V segment lost 4 bases and the J segment 8 bases; nucleotides outside the gene matches: 11. CDR3 nucleotides: TGTGCCACCAGTGACTCTCTAGCGGGGCCTTTCTATGAGCAGTTCTTC. This sequence encodes CATSDSLAGPFYEQFF.

The V gene is TRBV20-1, the J gene TRBJ2-2; 8 bases map to TRBD2. CDR1 is DFQATT, CDR2 SNEGSKA, per germline (reference sequence). Trimming removed 5 bases from V and 5 bases from J; junction bases left unmatched: 13. This CDR3 contains 16 residues. CDR3 in DNA: TGCAGTGCTCCCCGAGTCGGGGGGGCGCGGACCGGGGAGCTGTTTTTT. Its protein product is CSAPRVGGARTGELFF.

The V and J genes are TRBV20-1 and TRBJ2-7; perhaps TRBD2 as D (5 bases). The CDR3 totals 13 residues. V was pared by 3 bases and J by 5 bases, with 14 bases between. In germline, CDR1 is DFQATT, CDR2 SNEGSKA (reference sequence). CDR3 sequence (DNA): TGCAGTGCTAGTGAAGATTGGGGAGACGAGCAGTACTTC. Its protein product is CSASEDWGDEQYF.

This clonotype has more than one count but fewer than ten. The chain links TRBV12-3 or TRBV12-4 to TRBJ1-5; possibly TRBD1 for D (5 bases). The CDR3 length is 14 residues. Between the trimmed V and J ends, which lost 4 bases and 7 bases, there was a span of 14 bases. This CDR3 is CASSYGGSEQPQHF. DNA of the CDR3: TGTGCCAGCAGTTACGGGGGGTCGGAACAGCCCCAGCATTTT.

This clonotype appeared a few times. This chain joins TRBV14 and TRBJ2-1; D is undetermined. V was pared by 0 bases and J by 7 bases, with 7 bases between. Germline assignment: CDR1 SGHDN and CDR2 FVKESK. The CDR3 is made up of 13 amino acids. The CDR3 sequence is CASSQDRSNEQFF. The CDR3, as DNA: TGTGCCAGCAGCCAAGATCGGAGTAATGAGCAGTTCTTC. Combining the CDR3 with reference TRBV14 and TRBJ2-1 gives the whole variable domain EAGVTQFPSHSVIEKGQTVTLRCDPISGHDNLYWYRRVMGKEIKFLLHFVKESKQDESGMPNNRFLAERTGGTYSTLKVQPAELEDSGVYFCASSQDRSNEQFFGPGTRLTVL.

The chain uses TRBV30 and TRBJ2-1; 7 bases are a match to TRBD1. The CDR3 contains 15 residues. With 0 bases clipped from V and 6 bases from J, the junction kept 8 bases outside the gene matches. Germline V gives CDR1 GTSNPN, CDR2 SVGIG (reference sequence). CDR3 sequence (DNA): TGTGCCTGGAGTGTGGAAGGGGGCCCCTTCAATGAGCAGTTCTTC. It yields the protein CAWSVEGGPFNEQFF.

This clonotype was counted only a few times. The chain recombines TRBV11-1 with TRBJ1-1, with a tentative D call TRBD1 (5 bases). The CDR3 covers 18 residues. V was shortened by 3 bases and J by 1 base, with 21 bases between the two germline ends. In germline, CDR1 is SGHAT, CDR2 FQDESV (reference sequence). The CDR3 DNA reads TGTGCCAGCAGCTTTGGGATAGACAGACGCAGGCGGAACACTGAAGCTTTCTTT. Translating gives CASSFGIDRRRRNTEAFF.

This clonotype was observed a handful of times. At one end the junction does not follow the germline gene, possibly because of a read error. This chain joins TRBV10-3 and TRBJ2-1; tentatively, D is TRBD2 (6 bases). Germline CDR1 ENHRY, CDR2 SYGVKD. The CDR3 is made up of 14 amino acids. The CDR3 spells CAIRRLVSSNEQFF. DNA of the CDR3: TGTGCCATCAGAAGACTAGTATCCTCCAATGAGCAGTTCTTC.